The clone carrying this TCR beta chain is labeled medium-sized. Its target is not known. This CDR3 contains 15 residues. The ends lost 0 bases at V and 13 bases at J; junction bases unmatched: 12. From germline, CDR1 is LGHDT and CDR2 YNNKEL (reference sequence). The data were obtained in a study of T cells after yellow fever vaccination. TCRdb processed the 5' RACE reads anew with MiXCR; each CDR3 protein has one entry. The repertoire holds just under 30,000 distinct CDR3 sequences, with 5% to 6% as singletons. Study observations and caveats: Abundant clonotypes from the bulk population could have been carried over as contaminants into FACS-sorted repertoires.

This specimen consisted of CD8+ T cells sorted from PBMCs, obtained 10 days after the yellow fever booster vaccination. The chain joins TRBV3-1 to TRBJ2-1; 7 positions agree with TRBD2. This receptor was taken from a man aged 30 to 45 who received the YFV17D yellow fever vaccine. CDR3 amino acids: CASSQESGLERKQFF. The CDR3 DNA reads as TGTGCCAGCAGCCAAGAATCCGGACTAGAACGGAAACAGTTCTTC.